The 6 T cell receptor beta chains in this list originate from one sample, sequenced in a study of human T cells and chemical hapten exposure. Regarding time point: pre-sensitization, week 0. As for treatment: therapeutic diphenylcyclopropenone sensitization with weekly scalp DPC. TCRdb re-analysed the RACE reads in MiXCR, keeping a single row per CDR3 protein. Among some 400,000 distinct CDR3 sequences listed, approximately 5.1% were seen once. The sequencing here drew on whole blood, taken in connection with sensitization to the hapten diphenylcyclopropenone (DPC). Receptors were obtained from a woman in her forties or fifties with alopecia areata. Some clones in this sample may be carry-over from other donors' samples.

Ten or more counts support this clonotype. The chain recombines TRBV12-3 or TRBV12-4 with TRBJ1-1, with 7 bases fitting TRBD1. The CDR3 sequence is 17 residues long. V shed 4 bases, J shed 0 bases, and the junction held 11 bases outside the gene matches. The CDR3, as DNA: TGTGCCAGCAGTTCTCATATTCGAGGGGGCTTGAACACTGAAGCTTTCTTT. It specifies CASSSHIRGGLNTEAFF.

This clonotype was observed at least ten times. The rearrangement uses TRBV20-1 and TRBJ1-6, with TRBD1 as a possible D gene (6 bases). Germline CDR1 reads DFQATT; CDR2 reads SNEGSKA (reference sequence). Trimming removed 1 base at V and 7 bases at J, with 8 bases between. The CDR3 totals 13 residues. CDR3 nucleotides: TGCAGTGCTAGAGGGACAGACAATTCACCCCTCCACTTT. The encoded protein is CSARGTDNSPLHF.

This clonotype showed up just a few times. J is TRBJ1-1 and V is TRBV27; D is undetermined. The length of the CDR3 is 11 residues. The germline CDR1 and CDR2 sequences are MNHEY and SMNVEV (reference sequence). V was cut by 6 bases and J by 2 bases, with 4 bases left in between. CDR3 sequence: CASRYNTEAFF. CDR3 bases: TGTGCCAGCAGATATAACACTGAAGCTTTCTTT.

This clonotype was counted at least ten times. The chain links TRBV7-6 to TRBJ2-1, with 12 bases aligning to TRBD2. CDR1 is SGHVS and CDR2 is FNYEAQ in the germline V gene. V shed 1 base and J 8 bases; nucleotides not matched to a gene: 3. This CDR3 comprises 15 residues. The chain's CDR3 is CASSLETSGSHEQFF. CDR3 in DNA: TGTGCCAGCAGCTTAGAGACTAGCGGGAGTCATGAGCAGTTCTTC.

This clonotype was recorded many times. This chain joins TRBV9 and TRBJ2-1; 9 bases match TRBD2. CDR3 length: 15 amino acids. The V segment lost 5 bases and the J segment 7 bases; nucleotides outside the gene matches: 10. Germline assignment: CDR1 SGDLS and CDR2 YYNGEE. In DNA, the CDR3 is TGTGCCAGCAGGGGTAGCGGGGGCCCAAGTAATGAGCAGTTCTTC. Its translation: CASRGSGGPSNEQFF.

The chain employs TRBV10-3 and TRBJ2-1, with D perhaps TRBD1 or TRBD2 (5 bases each). Trimming pared 6 bases from V and 0 bases from J, leaving 15 bases between. CDR1 ENHRY and CDR2 SYGVKD come from the germline V gene. The CDR3 is 16 amino acids. CDR3 residues: CAISPQEGSSYNEQFF. The CDR3 DNA is TGTGCCATCAGCCCGCAAGAGGGGAGCTCCTACAATGAGCAGTTCTTC.